The 17 T cell receptor beta chains listed next were all sequenced from one sample in a study of Tregs in tolerant kidney transplant recipients. Assay: immunoSEQ multiplex PCR; the TCRdb copy retains only in-frame clones and omits some. The repertoire includes 95,000 or so clones, approximately 93% of them detected once, and 1.5% to 2% sits in the top ten. Mixed chimerism was transient after nonmyeloablative marrow transplants from related graft donors. This sample comprised CD4+ T cells from blood (PBMCs), obtained 12 months after the transplant. The receptors were sampled from a human patient who received a combined kidney and bone marrow transplant. Some T cells may be the graft donor's.

This rearrangement joins TRBV4-2 to TRBJ1-3; D is unresolved. Germline V gene sequence: CDR1 LGHNA, CDR2 YNFKEQ. The CDR3 contains 18 residues. Trimming left V 1 base short and J 3 bases short, with 19 bases between. In DNA form, the CDR3 reads TGTGCCAGCAGCCAAGCACTAAATGACGGGAGACTTGGAAACACCATATATTTT. Protein: CASSQALNDGRLGNTIYF.

This chain links TRBV30 with TRBJ1-3; possibly TRBD1 for D (5 bases). This CDR3 region has 14 residues. Trimming stripped 3 bases from V and 2 bases from J, with 11 bases between. Germline CDR1 and CDR2: GTSNPN and SVGIG (reference sequence). CDR3 DNA: TGTGCCTGGAGGTCAACAGGACCTGGAAACACCATATATTTT. Translation: CAWRSTGPGNTIYF.

This rearrangement joins TRBV5-1 to TRBJ2-3; TRBD2 agrees at 9 bases. The CDR3 has 16 residues. V shed 4 bases, J shed 2 bases, and the junction held 8 bases outside the gene matches. The germline V gene encodes CDR1 SGHRS and CDR2 YFSETQ. In nucleotides, the CDR3 is TGCGCCAGCAGCGGGGGACTAGCCGACCCCACAGATACGCAGTATTTT. It yields the protein CASSGGLADPTDTQYF.

This clone was observed once. The CDR3 sequence is CASSVGRSGWAETQYF. The CDR3 DNA reads TGTGCCAGCAGCGTAGGACGTAGCGGGTGGGCGGAGACCCAGTACTTC. This chain connects TRBV9 to TRBJ2-5; TRBD2 matches 7 bases. The CDR3 has 16 amino acids. Germline trimming cut 0 bases from V and 5 bases from J; bases unmatched to any gene: 10. CDR1 is SGDLS and CDR2 is YYNGEE in the germline V gene.

The chain uses TRBV4-2 and TRBJ1-3; 9 bases match TRBD1. Per germline, CDR1 LGHNA and CDR2 YNFKEQ. This CDR3 region has 17 residues. J was trimmed by 5 bases and V by 0 bases; bases with no gene match: 8. The CDR3 protein is CASSQEKRTGERNTIYF. DNA of the CDR3: TGTGCCAGCAGCCAAGAAAAAAGGACAGGGGAGAGAAACACCATATATTTT.

The chain employs TRBV18 and TRBJ1-5, with a possible D match to TRBD1 (5 bases). V was shortened by 3 bases and J by 1 base, with 7 bases between the two germline ends. Per the germline V gene, CDR1 is KGHSH and CDR2 is LQKENI. There are 14 residues in the CDR3. CDR3 in amino acids: CASSPSGSNQPQHF. CDR3 DNA: TGTGCCAGCTCACCGTCAGGGAGCAATCAGCCCCAGCATTTT.

This clone showed up just once. The V call is TRBV5-4, the J call TRBJ2-5, with D unclear. This CDR3 is 14 amino acids long. Germline loops: CDR1 SGHNT, CDR2 YYREEE (reference sequence). The V end was cut by 0 bases, the J end by 5 bases, with 11 bases between. The CDR3 nucleotides are TGTGCCAGCAGCTTGGTCGGGTCCCGGGAGACCCAGTACTTC. It specifies CASSLVGSRETQYF.

The CDR3 sequence is CASSGRGTDTQYF. The CDR3 DNA is TGTGCCAGCAGTGGACGGGGGACAGATACGCAGTATTTT. This sequence joins TRBV25-1 and TRBJ2-3; D may be TRBD2 (6 bases). V gave up 4 bases and J gave up 3 bases, with 8 bases separating them. The CDR3 consists of 13 residues. Per the germline V gene, CDR1 is MGHDK and CDR2 is SYGVNS.

This clone was detected once. The chain links TRBV7-8 to TRBJ2-1; no clear D gene. V lost 9 bases to trimming and J lost 3 bases, with 6 bases between them. Germline V lookup: CDR1 SGHVS, CDR2 FQNEAQ. The CDR3 runs to 11 residues. CDR3 coding DNA: TGTGCCAGTCAGGTCTACAATGAGCAGTTCTTC. This encodes CASQVYNEQFF. The variable domain in full, completed from reference TRBV7-8 and TRBJ2-1, reads GAGVSQSPRYKVAKRGQDVALRCDPISGHVSLFWYQQALGQGPEFLTYFQNEAQLDKSGLPSDRFFAERPEGSVSTLKIQRTQQEDSAVYLCASQVYNEQFFGPGTRLTVL.

This chain links TRBV5-1 with TRBJ1-4, with 7 positions matching TRBD1. The CDR3 has 15 residues. V shed 4 bases and J 7 bases; nucleotides not matched to a gene: 10. From germline, CDR1 is SGHRS and CDR2 YFSETQ. CDR3 in DNA: TGCGCCAGCAGCGGCGAGGGGGCGGTGGGTGAAAAACTGTTTTTT. It yields the protein CASSGEGAVGEKLFF. Using reference TRBV5-1 and TRBJ1-4 for the parts outside the CDR3, the full variable domain is KAGVTQTPRYLIKTRGQQVTLSCSPISGHRSVSWYQQTPGQGLQFLFEYFSETQRNKGNFPGRFSGRQFSNSRSEMNVSTLELGDSALYLCASSGEGAVGEKLFFGSGTQLSVL.

V usage is TRBV29-1 and J usage is TRBJ1-2, with D unclear. V shed 5 bases and J shed 6 bases, with 7 bases lying between them. CDR3 length equals 10 residues. Germline CDR1 is SQVTM and CDR2 is ANQGSEA. In nucleotides, the CDR3 is TGCAGCGTTAGCGAGGATGGCTACACCTTC. It specifies CSVSEDGYTF.

The rearrangement uses TRBV4-3 and TRBJ2-3; no reliable D call. The CDR3 runs 14 residues. Germline lookup yields CDR1 LGHNA and CDR2 YSLEER. Trimming took 0 bases from V and 4 from J, leaving 8 bases between them. CDR3: CASSQDSAADTQYF. Written as DNA, the CDR3 is TGCGCCAGCAGCCAAGACAGTGCCGCAGATACGCAGTATTTT.

This chain connects TRBV19 to TRBJ2-3, with a weak D call TRBD1 (5 bases). This CDR3 comprises 18 residues. Germline V lookup: CDR1 LNHDA, CDR2 SQIVND (reference sequence). Trimming stripped 0 bases from V and 1 base from J, with 17 bases between. CDR3 in DNA: TGTGCCAGTAGTATAGACAGTGAGTGGGGCAGACGCACAGATACGCAGTATTTT. Its translation: CASSIDSEWGRRTDTQYF.

The chain employs TRBV7-9 and TRBJ2-7, with 7 bases lining up with TRBD2. The length of the CDR3 is 15 residues. The germline V gene encodes CDR1 SEHNR and CDR2 FQNEAQ (reference sequence). The V segment lost 1 base and the J segment 2 bases; nucleotides outside the gene matches: 5. CDR3 sequence: CASSLGGLPPYEQYF. As DNA, the CDR3 is TGTGCCAGCAGCTTAGGGGGACTACCACCCTACGAGCAGTACTTC.

In its sample, this clone was seen once. The chain uses TRBV10-3 and TRBJ2-7; no clear D. This CDR3 comprises 14 residues. Germline CDR1 and CDR2: ENHRY and SYGVKD. Trimming left V 0 bases short and J 9 bases short, with 15 bases between. The CDR3 sequence is CAISESPLATWQYF. The CDR3 nucleotides are TGTGCCATCAGTGAGTCTCCCTTAGCAACGTGGCAGTACTTC.

This chain connects TRBV5-6 to TRBJ1-2, with D possibly being TRBD1 (6 bases). Per the germline V gene, CDR1 is SGHDT and CDR2 is YYEEEE. The CDR3 sequence is 15 residues long. V lost 0 bases to trimming and J lost 7 bases, with 16 bases between them. The CDR3 sequence is CASSLDLLGAGGYTF. The CDR3 DNA follows: TGTGCCAGCAGCTTGGATCTGTTGGGGGCTGGTGGCTACACCTTC.

This clone was seen once. In nucleotides, the CDR3 is TGTGCCAGCAGTTTATTTGGTGGCAGATTCTCTGGAAACACCATATATTTT. This gives the protein CASSLFGGRFSGNTIYF. The chain joins TRBV27 to TRBJ1-3; D gene ambiguous. The CDR3 runs 17 residues. Germline-derived CDR1 and CDR2 are MNHEY and SMNVEV (reference sequence). Trimming stripped 1 base from V and 0 bases from J, with 13 bases between.